One sample yielded the 11 T cell receptor beta chains listed below, sequenced in a study of response to subunit inactivated influenza vaccine. TCRdb re-analysed the RT-PCR reads in MiXCR, keeping a single row per CDR3 protein. The sample contains around 750,000 distinct CDR3 sequences, 21% of which appear only once. The sample here was PBMCs from blood, taken around 5 days after vaccination. These receptors came from a man aged 45-65 years who received an inactivated influenza vaccine.

This clonotype appeared a few times. This chain joins TRBV5-1 and TRBJ2-1; D is ambiguous. CDR1 SGHRS and CDR2 YFSETQ come from the germline V gene. This CDR3 has 20 amino acids. V was cut by 0 bases and J by 2 bases, with 24 bases left in between. The CDR3 protein is CASSLGYPPRNSYPYNEQFF. CDR3 in DNA: TGCGCCAGCAGCTTGGGGTACCCCCCCCGGAACAGTTATCCCTACAATGAGCAGTTCTTC. The full variable domain, rest sourced from reference TRBV5-1 and TRBJ2-1, is KAGVTQTPRYLIKTRGQQVTLSCSPISGHRSVSWYQQTPGQGLQFLFEYFSETQRNKGNFPGRFSGRQFSNSRSEMNVSTLELGDSALYLCASSLGYPPRNSYPYNEQFFGPGTRLTVL.

The chain employs TRBV5-1 and TRBJ2-1; 16 positions agree with TRBD2. This CDR3 contains 18 residues. V was clipped by 3 bases and J by 3 bases; unmatched bases: 6. Germline CDR1 and CDR2: SGHRS and YFSETQ. In DNA, the CDR3 is TGCGCCAGCAGCTGGGGGACTAGCGGGAGGGCCTTCTACAATGAGCAGTTCTTC. Protein: CASSWGTSGRAFYNEQFF.

The table lists this clonotype with a few counts. The chain uses TRBV2 and TRBJ2-4; 10 nucleotides agree with TRBD1. CDR1 SNHLY and CDR2 FYNNEI come from the germline V gene. Losses at the gene ends were 1 base for V and 2 bases for J; bases not matched to a gene: 8. CDR3 length: 18 residues. The CDR3, as DNA: TGTGCCAGCAGTGAAGTCCTGACAGGGGGCGCGTCCAAAAACATTCAGTACTTC. It encodes CASSEVLTGGASKNIQYF. Together with reference TRBV2 and TRBJ2-4, the CDR3 gives the full variable domain: EPEVTQTPSHQVTQMGQEVILRCVPISNHLYFYWYRQILGQKVEFLVSFYNNEISEKSEIFDDQFSVERPDGSNFTLKIRSTKLEDSAMYFCASSEVLTGGASKNIQYFGAGTRLSVL.

The rearrangement joins TRBV4-1 to TRBJ2-7, with 8 bases lining up with TRBD1. The CDR3 totals 16 residues. From germline, CDR1 is MGHRA and CDR2 YSYEKL. The ends lost 5 bases at V and 3 bases at J; junction bases unmatched: 12. CDR3 protein: CASSSSLGTGLYEQYF. The CDR3 nucleotides read TGCGCCAGCAGCTCATCCCTTGGGACAGGTCTCTACGAGCAGTACTTC.

V and J are TRBV7-3 and TRBJ2-1; no reliable D call. Trimming pared 0 bases from V and 5 bases from J, leaving 5 bases between. CDR1 is SGHTA and CDR2 is FQGTGA in the germline V gene. The CDR3 is made up of 13 amino acids. The CDR3 loop reads CASSLTVDNEQFF. Written as DNA, the CDR3 is TGTGCCAGCAGCTTAACTGTTGACAATGAGCAGTTCTTC.

J is TRBJ2-7 and V is TRBV4-2, with D hard to call. Germline CDR1 is LGHNA and CDR2 is YNFKEQ. CDR3 length equals 15 residues. Trimming shortened V by 0 bases and J by 6 bases, and 15 bases separated the two germline ends. The CDR3 DNA reads as TGTGCCAGCAGCCAAGATTGGAGTGGGTTGGGCGAGCAGTACTTC. Its translation: CASSQDWSGLGEQYF.

This clonotype was counted only a few times. The chain links TRBV5-1 to TRBJ1-1, with D unresolved. The CDR3 has 14 amino acids. Germline V CDR1 and CDR2: SGHRS, YFSETQ. V dropped 2 bases and J dropped 2 bases, with 10 bases sitting between them. The chain's CDR3 is CASSFGSVNTEAFF. CDR3 coding DNA: TGCGCCAGCAGCTTTGGCAGCGTAAACACTGAAGCTTTCTTT.

The chain recombines TRBV5-1 with TRBJ2-1; 13 nucleotides agree with TRBD2. The CDR3 contains 19 residues. Germline CDR1 reads SGHRS; CDR2 reads YFSETQ. J gave up 3 bases and V 0 bases, and 9 bases lay outside the gene matches. The CDR3 DNA follows: TGCGCCAGCAGCTTGGATACTAGCGGGGGGGCACCGATCTACAATGAGCAGTTCTTC. Its protein product is CASSLDTSGGAPIYNEQFF.

In this sample, this clonotype turned up a few times. This chain joins TRBV7-2 and TRBJ2-1, with a weak D call TRBD2 (5 bases). V gave up 5 bases and J gave up 0 bases, with 11 bases separating them. The CDR3 loop spans 15 amino acids. Germline assignment: CDR1 SGHTA and CDR2 FQGNSA. Here the CDR3 reads CASSISGSSYNEQFF. Here the CDR3 DNA reads TGTGCCAGCAGCATCAGTGGGAGCTCCTACAATGAGCAGTTCTTC.

The J gene is TRBJ2-7, the V gene TRBV5-5, with TRBD2 identical over 7 bases. V was clipped by 1 base and J by 5 bases; unmatched bases: 15. The CDR3 spans 17 residues. Germline loops: CDR1 SGHKS, CDR2 YYEKEE (reference sequence). CDR3 DNA sequence: TGTGCCAGCAGCTTGTCTTTGACAAAACTAGCGTGGGACGAGCAGTACTTC. As protein: CASSLSLTKLAWDEQYF.

This clonotype came up many times. The chain uses TRBV6-1 and TRBJ2-3, with D tentatively TRBD2 (6 bases). Germline-derived CDR1 and CDR2 are MNHNS and SASEGT. The CDR3 runs to 13 residues. Trimming cost V 6 bases and J 0 bases, with 7 bases left between them. As DNA, the CDR3 is TGTGCCAGCAGAGGGACTAGCACAGATACGCAGTATTTT. Amino acids: CASRGTSTDTQYF.